This TCR beta chain is from a study of early T cells in non-severe SARS-CoV-2 infection. Overall study: It was bulk RNA from unsorted whole blood that was sequenced, and the chains were unpaired.

Study-level results: VDJdb matches were skewed toward anti-spike CD8 T cell responses.

As concerns this clonotype: No antigen is known for it.

Unique molecular identifiers tagged individual cDNA molecules. MiXCR, run by TCRdb on the 5' RACE reads, gives a single entry per CDR3 protein. The top ten clones hold about 5% of a sample with around 92,000 distinct CDR3 sequences, more than 9.5% of them seen once. The specimen sequenced was whole blood. The sequence derives from an adult who was a healthcare worker with PCR-confirmed SARS-CoV-2 infection or an uninfected control (not recorded which).

The CDR3: CASSEQGNNQPQHF. CDR3 in DNA: TGTGCCAGTAGCGAGCAGGGAAACAATCAGCCCCAGCATTTT. The chain carries TRBV19 and TRBJ1-5, with D perhaps TRBD1 (5 bases). The CDR3 runs to 14 residues. V was shortened by 6 bases and J by 3 bases, with 12 bases between the two germline ends. Germline V lookup: CDR1 LNHDA, CDR2 SQIVND (reference sequence).